The TCR beta chain under discussion was sequenced for a study of blood T cell repertoires in COVID-19. Trimming cost V 4 bases and J 6 bases, with 18 bases left between them. In germline, CDR1 is KGHSH, CDR2 LQKENI. The CDR3 runs 15 residues. Sequencing was performed with immunoSEQ multiplex PCR; in TCRdb, only in-frame clones are kept and a portion is missing. Here the sample spans about 130,000 clones, approximately 90% being singletons. The chain employs TRBV18 and TRBJ1-1, with D possibly matching TRBD1 (6 bases). The receptor was derived from a man aged 60-69 years with COVID-19, enrolled during active disease. The sequenced material came from peripheral blood. Here the CDR3 DNA reads TGTGCCAGCTCACAAAAACAACAGGGAGGGGCTGAAGCTTTCTTT. This codes for CASSQKQQGGAEAFF.